What follows are 9 T cell receptor beta chains derived from one specimen sequenced in a study of cytomegalovirus exposure and HLA in healthy donors. The primer mix had 60 Vbeta and 13 Jbeta primers. Method: immunoSEQ multiplex PCR; TCRdb's copy keeps in-frame clones and lacks some. Found here are under 200,000 clones, roughly 75% of them singletons; the top ten hold over 4.5%. Sequences were obtained from PBMCs. The receptors originated from a male donor in good health and CMV-seronegative.

This clone was counted only a few times. DNA of the CDR3: TGTGCCAGCAGCTCCCGGACAGGCGGCACAGATACGCAGTATTTT. It yields the protein CASSSRTGGTDTQYF. V and J are TRBV5-4 and TRBJ2-3, with TRBD1 identical over 7 bases. V shed 3 bases and J 1 base; nucleotides not matched to a gene: 5. This CDR3 spans 15 amino acids. Germline CDR1 SGHNT, CDR2 YYREEE (reference sequence).

In its sample, this clone was seen once. This chain uses TRBV7-7 with TRBJ2-5; 8 bases are a match to TRBD1. With 5 bases clipped from V and 4 bases from J, the junction kept 6 bases outside the gene matches. CDR3 length equals 14 residues. CDR1 is SSHAT and CDR2 is FNYEAQ in the germline V gene (reference sequence). The CDR3, as DNA: TGTGCCAGCAGCCCCCCCGGACAGGGAGAGACCCAGTACTTC. Translated: CASSPPGQGETQYF.

The chain joins TRBV6-5 to TRBJ1-1; 7 bases map to TRBD1. This CDR3 spans 13 amino acids. V was clipped by 7 bases and J by 5 bases; unmatched bases: 7. Germline V CDR1 and CDR2: MNHEY, SVGAGI. The chain's CDR3 is CASNQGVRTEAFF. CDR3 nucleotides: TGTGCCAGCAATCAGGGGGTACGAACTGAAGCTTTCTTT.

The CDR3 loop reads CASSPPGDNEQFF. For the CDR3, the DNA is TGTGCCAGCAGCCCCCCCGGGGACAATGAGCAGTTCTTC. The chain joins TRBV7-3 to TRBJ2-1, with D perhaps matching TRBD2 (5 bases). From germline, CDR1 is SGHTA and CDR2 FQGTGA. Trimming removed 5 bases from V and 5 bases from J, with 10 bases in between. This CDR3 is 13 amino acids long.

V usage is TRBV5-1 and J usage is TRBJ2-2; no firm D call. V lost 0 bases and J lost 0, with 6 bases in between. In germline, CDR1 is SGHRS, CDR2 YFSETQ. CDR3 length equals 15 residues. For the CDR3, the DNA is TGCGCCAGCAGCTTGGGGCCAGCGAACACCGGGGAGCTGTTTTTT. Its translation: CASSLGPANTGELFF.

V usage is TRBV9 and J usage is TRBJ1-3; D unclear. V lost 0 bases to trimming and J lost 1 base, with 5 bases between them. CDR3 size: 14 residues. The germline V gene encodes CDR1 SGDLS and CDR2 YYNGEE. CDR3 DNA: TGTGCCAGCAGCGTAGCTCAGTCTGGAAACACCATATATTTT. Translation: CASSVAQSGNTIYF. The variable domain in full, with the rest retrieved from reference TRBV9 and TRBJ1-3, is DSGVTQTPKHLITATGQRVTLRCSPRSGDLSVYWYQQSLDQGLQFLIQYYNGEERAKGNILERFSAQQFPDLHSELNLSSLELGDSALYFCASSVAQSGNTIYFGEGSWLTVV.

This sequence joins TRBV11-2 and TRBJ1-2; D might be TRBD1 (5 bases). Germline loops: CDR1 SGHAT, CDR2 FQNNGV. The CDR3 consists of 13 residues. V gave up 2 bases and J gave up 8 bases, with 12 bases separating them. CDR3 bases: TGTGCCAGCAGCTTACCCAGGGTGGACGGCTACACCTTC. It yields the protein CASSLPRVDGYTF. The whole variable domain, filled in from reference TRBV11-2 and TRBJ1-2, reads EAGVAQSPRYKIIEKRQSVAFWCNPISGHATLYWYQQILGQGPKLLIQFQNNGVVDDSQLPKDRFSAERLKGVDSTLKIQPAKLEDSAVYLCASSLPRVDGYTFGSGTRLTVV.

This clone has only a few counts. The V and J genes are TRBV30 and TRBJ2-3; possible D gene TRBD2, 7 bases. V lost 2 bases, J lost 2 bases, and 11 bases lay in between. The germline V gene encodes CDR1 GTSNPN and CDR2 SVGIG (reference sequence). The CDR3 loop spans 14 amino acids. CDR3: CAWSLRGPTDTQYF. The DNA of the CDR3 is TGTGCCTGGAGTTTGCGGGGGCCCACAGATACGCAGTATTTT.

The chain combines TRBV2 with TRBJ2-2; TRBD2 aligns across 7 bases. The CDR3 has 15 residues. Trimming removed 6 bases from V and 5 bases from J; junction bases left unmatched: 9. In germline, CDR1 is SNHLY, CDR2 FYNNEI. CDR3 amino acids: CASSPRQGGTGELFF. CDR3 nucleotide sequence: TGTGCCAGCAGCCCAAGGCAGGGAGGGACCGGGGAGCTGTTTTTT.